The 18 T cell receptor beta chains below all came from one sample that was sequenced in a study of metastatic and nonmetastatic thyroid tumors. Thyroid surgery was preceded by no treatment in any patient. Using MiXCR, TCRdb reanalyzed the PCR reads. Of approximately 79,000 clones in the sample, 8.6% were seen once. What was sequenced was blood. The receptor source for this set is a female donor with papillary thyroid cancer or a benign thyroid nodule (not recorded which). Some clones in this sample may be carry-over from other donors' samples.

This clone was counted ten times or more. V gene TRBV6-1 combines with J gene TRBJ2-7; TRBD2 matches at 8 bases. CDR1 and CDR2 from the germline V gene are MNHNS and SASEGT. The J segment lost 0 bases and the V segment lost 2 bases, leaving 3 bases of the junction unmatched. This CDR3 region has 15 residues. CDR3 nucleotides: TGTGCCAGCAGTGAACCGGGGGGGAGCTCCTACGAGCAGTACTTC. Amino acids: CASSEPGGSSYEQYF.

V gene TRBV5-4 combines with J gene TRBJ2-7; D not resolved. This CDR3 comprises 14 residues. V gave up 2 bases and J gave up 5 bases, with 14 bases separating them. CDR1 is SGHNT and CDR2 is YYREEE in the germline V gene (reference sequence). CDR3 residues: CASSFLPGTHEQYF. In nucleotides, the CDR3 is TGTGCCAGCAGCTTCCTCCCCGGTACCCACGAGCAGTACTTC.

This clone was detected only a few times. The chain carries TRBV3-1 and TRBJ1-4; D is possibly TRBD1 (6 bases). The CDR3 extends over 16 amino acids. Germline-derived CDR1 and CDR2 are LGHDT and YNNKEL (reference sequence). The V and J ends lost 4 bases and 0 bases respectively, with 12 bases between them. Here the CDR3 DNA reads TGTGCCAGCAGCCCCAGGACAGTTGCAACTAATGAAAAACTGTTTTTT. Encoded protein: CASSPRTVATNEKLFF.

This clone was seen many times. The rearrangement uses TRBV25-1 and TRBJ1-2; the D gene is possibly TRBD1 (5 bases). There are 13 residues in the CDR3. V lost 0 bases and J lost 8, with 10 bases in between. The V gene's germline CDR1 is MGHDK and CDR2 SYGVNS. The CDR3 here is CASSEYRWGGYTF. DNA for the CDR3: TGTGCCAGCAGTGAATATCGTTGGGGGGGCTACACCTTC.

This clone has a count of ten or more. The chain joins TRBV5-1 to TRBJ1-5; D is unresolved. V lost 0 bases and J lost 0, with 4 bases in between. Germline-derived CDR1 and CDR2 are SGHRS and YFSETQ. CDR3 size: 14 residues. The CDR3 region is CASSLGYSNQPQHF. The CDR3 bases are TGCGCCAGCAGCTTGGGGTATAGCAATCAGCCCCAGCATTTT.

This clone was seen repeatedly, ten times or more. The V call is TRBV19, the J call TRBJ1-5; 7 bases are a match to TRBD1. The germline V gene encodes CDR1 LNHDA and CDR2 SQIVND (reference sequence). The trim removed 3 bases at V and 2 bases at J, leaving 16 bases unmatched. This CDR3 spans 19 amino acids. The CDR3 reads CASSILLIQGESGNQPQHF. CDR3 bases: TGTGCCAGTAGTATTCTTTTAATCCAGGGGGAGTCTGGCAATCAGCCCCAGCATTTT.

This clone was found many times. This rearrangement joins TRBV25-1 to TRBJ1-3, with no clear D. The V gene's germline CDR1 is MGHDK and CDR2 SYGVNS. The CDR3 runs to 14 residues. The V gene lost 8 bases and the J gene lost 4 bases, with 15 bases spanning the gap. CDR3 amino acids: CASGGRGQGNTIYF. The CDR3 DNA follows: TGTGCCAGCGGTGGGCGCGGGCAGGGAAACACCATATATTTT.

Many counts were recorded for this clone. CDR3 in amino acids: CASSDGTGGNEQFF. CDR3 DNA: TGTGCCAGCAGTGACGGGACAGGGGGCAATGAGCAGTTCTTC. The genes are TRBV6-4 and TRBJ2-1, with 11 bases matching TRBD1. Trimming took 2 bases from V and 6 from J; bases not matched to a gene: 0. This CDR3 spans 14 amino acids. Germline V gene lookup returns CDR1 MRHNA and CDR2 SNTAGT.

The chain couples TRBV6-1 to TRBJ1-2; 9 bases map to TRBD1. V was clipped by 5 bases and J by 8 bases; unmatched bases: 12. CDR3 size: 15 residues. Per the germline V gene, CDR1 is MNHNS and CDR2 is SASEGT. CDR3 in amino acids: CASSNTPGQGAGYTF. DNA of the CDR3: TGTGCCAGCAGTAATACTCCGGGACAGGGTGCAGGCTACACCTTC.

This clone was detected ten times or more. The chain combines TRBV7-3 with TRBJ1-1; tentative D call: TRBD1 (6 bases). Germline-derived CDR1 and CDR2 are SGHTA and FQGTGA. Trimming stripped 3 bases from V and 4 bases from J, with 15 bases between. This CDR3 is built from 15 residues. This CDR3 is CASSLAGDGSTEAFF. CDR3 nucleotide sequence: TGTGCCAGCAGCTTGGCAGGGGACGGGAGCACTGAAGCTTTCTTT.

The sample holds a few counts of this clone. A much larger clone lies one base from this, so it may be a read error. Other DNA sequences within the sample encode an identical CDR3. The CDR3 protein is CSARPPGTVEKLFF. CDR3 nucleotides: TGCAGTGCCCGCCCCCCCGGAACAGTTGAAAAGCTGTTTTTT. The chain uses TRBV20-1 and TRBJ1-4, with unresolved D. The length of the CDR3 is 14 residues. From germline, CDR1 is DFQATT and CDR2 SNEGSKA (reference sequence).

In this sample, this clone turned up many times. The chain couples TRBV19 to TRBJ2-2, with D hard to call. Trimming left V 5 bases short and J 3 bases short, with 13 bases between. CDR3 size: 15 residues. CDR1 is LNHDA, CDR2 SQIVND, per germline (reference sequence). In nucleotides, the CDR3 is TGTGCCAGTAGTGTAGCCCGTCGGCACACCGGGGAGCTGTTTTTT. It specifies CASSVARRHTGELFF.

This clone was counted ten times or more. The CDR3 is CASSFETAEQYF. CDR3 nucleotides: TGTGCCAGCAGCTTTGAGACAGCTGAGCAGTACTTC. The rearrangement links TRBV7-9 to TRBJ2-7; tentatively, D is TRBD1 (5 bases). Germline V gene lookup returns CDR1 SEHNR and CDR2 FQNEAQ (reference sequence). This CDR3 contains 12 residues. V dropped 3 bases and J dropped 7 bases, with 10 bases sitting between them.

This clone was found many times. This sequence joins TRBV6-1 and TRBJ1-2, with TRBD1 as a possible D gene (6 bases). The CDR3 runs to 13 residues. Per germline, CDR1 MNHNS and CDR2 SASEGT. V shed 6 bases and J shed 4 bases, with 12 bases lying between them. The CDR3 nucleotides are TGTGCCAGCAGCTCGGGACACACCTATGGCTACACCTTC. It yields the protein CASSSGHTYGYTF.

This clone was detected a few times. V and J are TRBV12-3 or TRBV12-4 and TRBJ1-5; 7 nucleotides align to TRBD1. V lost 8 bases and J lost 3; bases outside the gene matches: 4. The CDR3 is 13 residues long. CDR3 sequence (DNA): TGTGCCAGCGTAGGACAGGTCAATCAGCCCCAGCATTTT. Its translation: CASVGQVNQPQHF.

In this sample, this clone turned up a few times. One base away lies a much larger clone, so this may be a sequencing read error. This same CDR3 is encoded by further DNA sequences in the sample. This chain links TRBV12-5 with TRBJ1-1; no definite D call. The CDR3 is 11 residues long. Germline CDR1 and CDR2: LGHNT and FRNRAP. This chain's CDR3 is CASGRNTEAFF. DNA of the CDR3: TGTGCTAGTGGTCGAAACACTGAAGCTTTCTTC.

This clone was found many times. The rearrangement links TRBV12-3 or TRBV12-4 to TRBJ2-1, with 12 bases identical to TRBD2. This CDR3 has 14 amino acids. J gave up 5 bases and V 6 bases, and 2 bases lay outside the gene matches. The CDR3 sequence: CASSRLAGDNEQFF. Here the CDR3 DNA reads TGTGCCAGCAGCAGACTAGCGGGGGACAATGAGCAGTTCTTC.

To note about this clone: This may come from a read error, since a much larger clone is one base off. The chain is built from TRBV19 and TRBJ2-3; weak D call: TRBD2 (5 bases). In germline, CDR1 is LNHDA, CDR2 SQIVND (reference sequence). This CDR3 comprises 13 residues. The ends were cut back, 4 bases at V and 6 bases at J, with 11 bases in the middle. The CDR3: CASSKRHSDTQYF. The CDR3, as DNA: TGTGCCAGTAGTAAGCGGCACTCCGATACGCAGTATTTT. Based on the CDR3 plus reference TRBV19 and TRBJ2-3, the full variable domain is DGGITQSPKYLFRKEGQNVTLSCEQNLNHDAMYWYRQDPGQGLRLIYYSQIVNDFQKGDIAEGYSVSREKKESFPLTVTSAQKNPTAFYLCASSKRHSDTQYFGPGTRLTVL.